This T cell receptor (beta chain) was captured by sequencing in a study of blood T cell repertoires in COVID-19. At the level of the study: Samples taken during acute and convalescent COVID-19 were collected in the United States, Italy and Spain. Sample material is recorded as cDNA or gDNA derived from T cells, B-cell-depleted T cells, or PBMCs.

Original processing methods: The assay estimated nucleated cells by amplifying reference gene primers. Produced via immunoSEQ multiplex PCR; TCRdb's table is partial and in-frame only. That table supplies the V and J calls and clone size; D and trimming were determined from the DNA. The data contain a few hundred thousand clones, about 88% of them singletons. This receptor was taken from a woman aged 60 to 75 with acute or convalescent COVID-19. Sequencing was performed on peripheral blood.

The CDR3 protein is CASSQDRDFLYNEQFF. Written as DNA, the CDR3 is TGCGCCAGCAGCCAAGACCGGGACTTCCTCTACAATGAGCAGTTCTTC. The rearrangement links TRBV4-3 to TRBJ2-1, with D perhaps TRBD2 (6 bases). The germline gives CDR1 LGHNA, CDR2 YSLEER. Trimming removed 0 bases from V and 3 bases from J, with 12 bases in between. There are 16 residues in the CDR3.